The 17 T cell receptor beta chains below come from one sample, sequenced in a study of blood T cell repertoires in COVID-19. Sequenced by immunoSEQ multiplex PCR; TCRdb stores in-frame clones only, minus some. This sample has approximately 88,000 clones; about four fifths occur once, and the top ten carry over 5.5%. Sample: peripheral blood. The receptors originated from a man in his 70s with COVID-19, enrolled during active disease.

This clone is categorized as medium-sized. The CDR3 loop is CASSKDRGIGNQPQHF. Here the CDR3 DNA reads TGTGCCAGCAGCAAGGACAGGGGAATAGGCAATCAGCCCCAGCATTTT. The chain joins TRBV28 to TRBJ1-5, with 9 bases lining up with TRBD1. The CDR3 length is 16 residues. Germline trimming cut 6 bases from V and 2 bases from J; bases unmatched to any gene: 8. Germline assignment: CDR1 MDHEN and CDR2 SYDVKM.

DNA of the CDR3: TGTGCCAGCACAGCAGGGGGGAACACTGAAGCTTTCTTT. This codes for CASTAGGNTEAFF. The J gene is TRBJ1-1, the V gene TRBV28; 7 bases are shared with TRBD1. This CDR3 region has 13 residues. V lost 7 bases and J lost 1; bases outside the gene matches: 3. Germline V gene sequence: CDR1 MDHEN, CDR2 SYDVKM.

The genes are TRBV7-6 and TRBJ2-1; D is possibly TRBD1 (6 bases). The CDR3 is made up of 15 amino acids. The germline V and J ends were trimmed by 4 bases and 7 bases, with 17 bases remaining between them. Germline V lookup: CDR1 SGHVS, CDR2 FNYEAQ. CDR3 region: CASSSESTGKNEQFF. In DNA, the CDR3 is TGTGCCAGCAGCTCTGAAAGTACAGGGAAAAATGAGCAGTTCTTC.

In DNA, the CDR3 is TGTGCCAGCAGCTTAGCCGGGGGGACTGGAAACACCATATATTTT. It yields the protein CASSLAGGTGNTIYF. This chain joins TRBV7-8 and TRBJ1-3; D might be TRBD1 (5 bases). The CDR3 is 15 amino acids. The V gene's germline CDR1 is SGHVS and CDR2 FQNEAQ. Trimming cost V 0 bases and J 2 bases, with 8 bases left between them.

The chain has TRBV6-1 and TRBJ1-2, with D possibly TRBD1 on 6 matching bases. CDR1 is MNHNS, CDR2 SASEGT, per germline. The V and J ends lost 3 bases and 4 bases respectively, with 18 bases between them. CDR3 length: 16 amino acids. The CDR3 DNA is TGTGCCAGCAGTGACCTCCGGACAGCGGGGAGCTATGGCTACACCTTC. Amino acids: CASSDLRTAGSYGYTF.

The chain combines TRBV7-3 with TRBJ2-1; D gene unclear. Germline loops: CDR1 SGHTA, CDR2 FQGTGA. Trimming pared 5 bases from V and 3 bases from J, leaving 14 bases between. CDR3 length: 15 residues. CDR3 in amino acids: CASSRLLSNYNEQFF. CDR3 nucleotides: TGTGCCAGCAGCCGCCTCCTAAGTAACTACAATGAGCAGTTCTTC.

This chain links TRBV19 with TRBJ1-4; 8 bases agree with TRBD1. Germline V gene sequence: CDR1 LNHDA, CDR2 SQIVND (reference sequence). The CDR3 runs 15 residues. V lost 4 bases and J lost 3; bases outside the gene matches: 4. CDR3 sequence reads: CASSTGGAANEKLFF. The CDR3 coding sequence is TGTGCCAGTAGTACAGGGGGCGCGGCTAATGAAAAACTGTTTTTT.

In this sample, this clone turned up once. V usage is TRBV28 and J usage is TRBJ2-5; D remains ambiguous. The germline V and J ends were trimmed by 2 bases and 0 bases, with 10 bases remaining between them. Germline assignment: CDR1 MDHEN and CDR2 SYDVKM. The CDR3 has 15 residues. The chain's CDR3 is CASSLINSYQETQYF. DNA for the CDR3: TGTGCCAGCAGTTTAATTAATTCGTACCAAGAGACCCAGTACTTC. Complete variable domain (other parts from reference TRBV28 and TRBJ2-5): DVKVTQSSRYLVKRTGEKVFLECVQDMDHENMFWYRQDPGLGLRLIYFSYDVKMKEKGDIPEGYSVSREKKERFSLILESASTNQTSMYLCASSLINSYQETQYFGPGTRLLVL.

The V and J genes are TRBV7-8 and TRBJ1-1; D is uncertain. This CDR3 region has 12 residues. Trimming took off 5 bases at V and 6 bases at J, with 10 bases between the two ends. Germline lookup yields CDR1 SGHVS and CDR2 FQNEAQ. The DNA of the CDR3 is TGTGCCAGCAGCCACCCCGGGGCTGAAGCTTTCTTT. It specifies CASSHPGAEAFF.

This chain links TRBV7-2 with TRBJ1-2, with D uncertain. This CDR3 region has 14 residues. Trimming shortened V by 1 base and J by 4 bases, and 10 bases separated the two germline ends. The V gene's germline CDR1 is SGHTA and CDR2 FQGNSA. The CDR3 spells CASSLVGAVYGYTF. Here the CDR3 DNA reads TGTGCCAGCAGCTTAGTTGGAGCCGTCTATGGCTACACCTTC.

The chain couples TRBV7-2 to TRBJ1-2, with 7 nucleotides matching TRBD1. The CDR3 is 15 residues long. V gave up 6 bases and J gave up 4 bases; unmatched junction bases: 11. Germline V gene data show CDR1 as SGHTA and CDR2 as FQGNSA. The DNA for the CDR3 is TGTGCCAGCAGTACGAGATCCGGGACAGCCTATGGCTACACCTTC. This translates into CASSTRSGTAYGYTF.

The CDR3 DNA sequence: TGTGCCAGTAGTGCCCCCGAGGCCGGCAACTATGGCTACACCTTC. This translates into CASSAPEAGNYGYTF. The chain has TRBV19 and TRBJ1-2; D gene ambiguous. V was clipped by 5 bases and J by 2 bases, with 15 bases between them. Germline lookup yields CDR1 LNHDA and CDR2 SQIVND (reference sequence). The CDR3 sequence is 15 residues long. The whole variable domain, remainder taken from reference TRBV19 and TRBJ1-2, is DGGITQSPKYLFRKEGQNVTLSCEQNLNHDAMYWYRQDPGQGLRLIYYSQIVNDFQKGDIAEGYSVSREKKESFPLTVTSAQKNPTAFYLCASSAPEAGNYGYTFGSGTRLTVV.

This clone was counted a few times. The rearrangement uses TRBV19 and TRBJ1-1; D unclear. The CDR3 contains 13 residues. The ends were cut back, 10 bases at V and 1 base at J, with 13 bases in the middle. Germline lookup yields CDR1 LNHDA and CDR2 SQIVND (reference sequence). CDR3 nucleotide sequence: TGTGCCATCCGAGGGAAGCGGAACACTGAAGCTTTCTTT. Translated: CAIRGKRNTEAFF.

The DNA of the CDR3 is TGTGCCAGCAGCTTGGGTGGGACAGCCTATAATTCACCCCTCCACTTT. Translation gives CASSLGGTAYNSPLHF. V is TRBV5-8 and J is TRBJ1-6, with 7 nucleotides matching TRBD1. Germline assignment: CDR1 SGHTS and CDR2 YDEGEE. Germline trimming cut 0 bases from V and 2 bases from J; bases unmatched to any gene: 2. The CDR3 covers 16 residues.

The J gene is TRBJ2-1, the V gene TRBV7-9; TRBD2 matches 7 bases. This CDR3 has 17 amino acids. J gave up 3 bases and V 3 bases, and 11 bases lay outside the gene matches. CDR1 SEHNR and CDR2 FQNEAQ come from the germline V gene (reference sequence). The CDR3 loop is CASSLGREIYNYNEQFF. The CDR3 DNA is TGTGCCAGCAGCTTGGGGCGGGAGATCTACAACTACAATGAGCAGTTCTTC.

The J gene is TRBJ2-7, the V gene TRBV7-2; TRBD2 agrees at 10 bases. The CDR3 covers 15 residues. Germline values: CDR1 SGHTA, CDR2 FQGNSA. V dropped 4 bases and J dropped 6; count of bases not matched to a gene: 9. The CDR3: CASSSLLAGAGEQYF. As DNA, the CDR3 is TGTGCCAGCAGCTCGTTGCTAGCGGGGGCGGGCGAGCAGTACTTC.

CDR3 coding DNA: TGTGCCAGCAGCTACGGGACAGGGACCAATCAGCCCCAGCATTTT. Translated, it gives CASSYGTGTNQPQHF. This sequence joins TRBV27 and TRBJ1-5; 9 nucleotides agree with TRBD1. The CDR3 has 15 residues. Germline V gives CDR1 MNHEY, CDR2 SMNVEV (reference sequence). Unmatched junction bases numbered 6, after V lost 6 bases and J lost 3 bases.